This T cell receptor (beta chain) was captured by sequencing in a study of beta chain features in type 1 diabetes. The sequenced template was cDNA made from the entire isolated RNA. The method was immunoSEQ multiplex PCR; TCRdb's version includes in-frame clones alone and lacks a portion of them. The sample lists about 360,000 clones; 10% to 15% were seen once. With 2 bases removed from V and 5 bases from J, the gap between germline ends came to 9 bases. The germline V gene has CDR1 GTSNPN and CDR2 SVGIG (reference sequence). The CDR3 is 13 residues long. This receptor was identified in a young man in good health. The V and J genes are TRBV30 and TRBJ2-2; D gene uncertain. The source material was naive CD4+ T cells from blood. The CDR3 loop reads CAWSLSQTGELFF. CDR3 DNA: TGTGCCTGGAGTCTTTCCCAGACCGGGGAGCTGTTTTTT.